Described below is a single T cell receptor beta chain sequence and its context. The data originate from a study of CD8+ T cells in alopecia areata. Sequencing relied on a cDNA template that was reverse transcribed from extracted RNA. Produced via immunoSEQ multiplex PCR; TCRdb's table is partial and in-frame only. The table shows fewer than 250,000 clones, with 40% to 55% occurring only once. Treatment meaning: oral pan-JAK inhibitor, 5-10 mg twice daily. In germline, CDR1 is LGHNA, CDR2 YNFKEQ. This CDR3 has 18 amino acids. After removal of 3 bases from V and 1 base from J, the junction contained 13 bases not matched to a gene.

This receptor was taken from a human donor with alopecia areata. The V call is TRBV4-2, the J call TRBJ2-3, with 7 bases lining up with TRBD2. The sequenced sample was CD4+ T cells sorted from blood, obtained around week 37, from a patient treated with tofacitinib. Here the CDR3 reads CASSQDRVGGRGTDTQYF. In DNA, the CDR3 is TGTGCCAGCAGCCAGGACCGTGTGGGAGGGAGAGGCACAGATACGCAGTATTTT.